Listed below are T cell receptor beta chains from one sample, sequenced in a study of graft-versus-host responses after intestinal transplantation. Method: immunoSEQ multiplex PCR; TCRdb's copy keeps in-frame clones and lacks some. There are some 110,000 clones in the sample; roughly 90% occur only once, and around 0.96% lies in the top ten. These receptors' targets are unknown. The sample in question was unstimulated CD4+ T cells sorted from spleen or lymph node cells, obtained before intestinal transplant. Source of these receptors: a human donor who received an intestinal transplant. Each CDR3 is given with its conserved first and last residue.

v_call	j_call	cdr3_aa
TRBV6-5	TRBJ2-7	CASSYFEAGAYEQYF
TRBV15	TRBJ1-4	CATNRDRVSEKLFF
TRBV5-4	TRBJ2-3	CASSQGTTHQDTQYF
TRBV6-5	TRBJ2-1	CASSYSGLASYNEQFF
TRBV5-1	TRBJ2-7	CASSLVGGSLSYEQYF
TRBV5-1	TRBJ2-2	CASSLVGANTGELFF
TRBV15	TRBJ2-5	CATSIKLAGEGETQYF
TRBV11-2	TRBJ2-4	CASSGHRGAKNIQYF
TRBV11-1	NA	CASSLSSHYEQYF
TRBV10-2	TRBJ2-1	CASTEGGVSNEQFF
TRBV5-1	TRBJ2-3	CASSLGGRGNTDTQYF
TRBV5-4	TRBJ2-7	CASSLRGEGYEQYF
TRBV15	TRBJ2-7	CATSTSIAGGPSYEQYF
TRBV4-1	TRBJ2-7	CASSQTGGTSSYEQYF
TRBV18	TRBJ1-1	CASSPQGNTEAFF
TRBV6-6	TRBJ2-3	CASRRITGTNTDTQYF
TRBV7-9	TRBJ2-1	CASSLAGGPYEQFF
TRBV5-1	NA	CASSLVTSGDSYEQYF
TRBV7-3	TRBJ2-3	CASSFIADTQYF
TRBV2	TRBJ2-5	CASSEFLAGENWETQYF
TRBV5-1	TRBJ2-2	CASSSRGTGELFF
TRBV7-9	TRBJ1-6	CASSLVSNSPLHF
TRBV4-2	TRBJ2-6	CASSPSGSGANVLTF
TRBV5-1	TRBJ1-2	CASSSTTGGYGYTF
TRBV5-1	TRBJ2-1	CASSLSVGSYNEQFF
TRBV19	TRBJ2-2	CASTVAGGSRTGELFF
TRBV5-6	TRBJ2-7	CASSRQVTYEQYF
TRBV6-6	TRBJ1-2	CASRYGQGNYGYTF
TRBV27	TRBJ2-2	CASSRQPAGQGHTGELFF
TRBV4-1	TRBJ2-1	CASSQVPSGSLHEQFF
TRBV12-1	TRBJ2-7	CASSFPGTDTYEQYF
TRBV7-7	TRBJ2-5	CASSATSGWQETQYF
TRBV2	TRBJ2-1	CASSEENWTGGKNEQFF
TRBV5-4	TRBJ2-4	CASSLAGSNGNIQYF
TRBV29-1	TRBJ2-7	CSVREWGYEQYF
TRBV6-6	TRBJ2-5	CASSQGLAGGKETQYF
TRBV5-4	TRBJ1-6	CASSLGGARVYSPLHF
TRBV4-1	TRBJ1-5	CASSQTGWRNQPQHF
TRBV2	TRBJ2-1	CASSPSSGAYNEQFF
TRBV6-5	TRBJ1-1	CASRVGRLTEAFF
TRBV11-3	TRBJ2-5	CASSPGYQNQETQYF
TRBV2	TRBJ1-5	CASSGKTGANQPQHF
TRBV10-3	TRBJ2-6	CAISEGTGEAGANVLTF
TRBV15	TRBJ1-2	CATSRARTGGFYGYTF
TRBV5-1	TRBJ1-2	CASSKDRVEYGYTF
TRBV4-1	TRBJ2-7	CASSQVRRGDYEQYF
TRBV10-2	TRBJ1-5	CASNRDRYSNQPQHF
TRBV9	TRBJ2-7	CASSTRTVFEQYF